A single sample gave rise to the 16 T cell receptor beta chains below, sequenced in a study of T cells in Graves' hyperthyroidism and ophthalmopathy. Researchers amplified the TCR beta CDR3 regions from RNA transcripts. During a first-round RT-PCR of the TCR CDR3, the HTBI primer set was used. Using its own MiXCR run on the multiplex PCR reads, TCRdb lists one record per CDR3 protein. The data hold 300,000 to 450,000 distinct CDR3 sequences, with 15% to 18% observed a single time. The specimen sequenced was blood. Receptors were obtained from a woman under 30 with Graves' hyperthyroidism that later progressed to Graves' ophthalmopathy.

This clonotype was observed many times. This chain links TRBV27 with TRBJ2-5; 9 bases are shared with TRBD1. Germline V gene lookup returns CDR1 MNHEY and CDR2 SMNVEV (reference sequence). The V gene end was trimmed by 6 bases and the J gene end by 4 bases; junction bases not matched to a gene: 6. The CDR3 is 14 residues long. The CDR3 region has the DNA TGTGCCAGCAGCTGGACAGGGGAAACAGAGACCCAGTACTTC. Amino acids: CASSWTGETETQYF.

In its sample, this clonotype was seen a few times. J is TRBJ2-7 and V is TRBV14, with 7 nucleotides matching TRBD2. The CDR3 sequence is 12 residues long. J was trimmed by 6 bases and V by 4 bases; bases with no gene match: 3. The germline CDR1 and CDR2 sequences are SGHDN and FVKESK. As DNA, the CDR3 is TGTGCCAGCAGCCTTACTAGCGTCGAGCAGTACTTC. This encodes CASSLTSVEQYF.

This clonotype came up a few times. This chain connects TRBV4-1 to TRBJ2-1, with TRBD2 identical over 8 bases. Germline values: CDR1 MGHRA, CDR2 YSYEKL. Trimming at V came to 4 bases and at J to 9 bases, leaving 11 bases not matched to a gene. This CDR3 has 15 residues. This CDR3 is CASSPQGTSISEQFF. The CDR3 DNA reads as TGCGCCAGCAGCCCACAAGGGACTAGTATTAGTGAGCAGTTCTTC.

This clonotype occurred many times. The rearrangement uses TRBV7-9 and TRBJ2-7, with TRBD2 matching 7 bases. V lost 5 bases, J lost 2 bases, and 6 bases stayed unmatched. The CDR3 is made up of 14 amino acids. Germline CDR1 and CDR2: SEHNR and FQNEAQ (reference sequence). Here the CDR3 reads CASSALGGAYEQYF. CDR3 nucleotides: TGTGCCAGCAGCGCGCTTGGGGGGGCCTACGAGCAGTACTTC.

This clonotype was observed a few times. The chain recombines TRBV3-1 with TRBJ1-5, with 7 bases aligning to TRBD1. The length of the CDR3 is 13 residues. CDR1 and CDR2 from the germline V gene are LGHDT and YNNKEL (reference sequence). The junction had 2 bases not matched to a gene; V was cut back by 4 bases and J by 5 bases. The CDR3 spells CASSRQGHQPQHF. The CDR3, as DNA: TGTGCCAGCAGCCGACAGGGACATCAGCCCCAGCATTTT.

This clonotype was picked up many times. The rearrangement joins TRBV13 to TRBJ2-1, with D perhaps TRBD2 (7 bases). The germline gives CDR1 PRHDT, CDR2 FYEKMQ (reference sequence). V was clipped by 5 bases and J by 7 bases, with 18 bases between them. CDR3 length equals 15 residues. The CDR3 nucleotides are TGTGCCAGCAGCCTGGGGGCGGGAGAGGCGAATGAGCAGTTCTTC. It codes for CASSLGAGEANEQFF.

In this sample, this clonotype turned up many times. The J gene is TRBJ1-1, the V gene TRBV7-9, with D maybe TRBD1 (6 bases). The CDR3 has 12 residues. Looked up from germline, CDR1 is SEHNR and CDR2 is FQNEAQ (reference sequence). Trimming pared 6 bases from V and 5 bases from J, leaving 10 bases between. The CDR3 region has the DNA TGTGCCAGCAGTAGGGGGGAGACTGAAGCTTTCTTT. This gives the protein CASSRGETEAFF.

The chain uses TRBV4-3 and TRBJ2-3, with unresolved D. Trimming removed 1 base at V and 6 bases at J, with 11 bases between. The CDR3 runs 14 residues. Per germline, CDR1 LGHNA and CDR2 YSLEER. The CDR3 sequence is CASSQGGPKDTQYF. In nucleotides, the CDR3 is TGCGCCAGCAGCCAAGGAGGACCAAAGGATACGCAGTATTTT.

J is TRBJ1-2 and V is TRBV28, with TRBD1 identical over 7 bases. The trim removed 5 bases at V and 4 bases at J, leaving 7 bases unmatched. The length of the CDR3 is 14 residues. From germline, CDR1 is MDHEN and CDR2 SYDVKM. CDR3 nucleotide sequence: TGTGCCAGCAGTCAACGGGACAGACGCTATGGCTACACCTTC. Its translation is CASSQRDRRYGYTF.

This clonotype was detected many times. The V and J genes are TRBV28 and TRBJ1-5; D possibly corresponds to TRBD1 (6 bases). Trimming left V 2 bases short and J 1 base short, with 9 bases between. Germline loops: CDR1 MDHEN, CDR2 SYDVKM. The length of the CDR3 is 15 residues. CDR3 region: CASSLTGTSNQPQHF. The CDR3, as DNA: TGTGCCAGCAGTTTAACAGGGACGAGCAATCAGCCCCAGCATTTT.

This clonotype came up many times. The V gene is TRBV12-3 or TRBV12-4, the J gene TRBJ1-3; TRBD1 aligns across 9 bases. This CDR3 has 15 amino acids. The ends lost 6 bases at V and 8 bases at J; junction bases unmatched: 11. CDR3 residues: CASSPWRTGADTIYF. The CDR3 DNA reads TGTGCCAGCAGCCCCTGGCGGACAGGGGCAGACACCATATATTTT.

The chain couples TRBV4-2 to TRBJ2-1; 11 bases line up with TRBD2. CDR1 and CDR2 (germline): LGHNA, YNFKEQ. Trimming took 3 bases from V and 3 from J; bases not matched to a gene: 4. The CDR3 is 16 amino acids. CDR3 DNA sequence: TGTGCCAGCAGCCAGGTTACTAGCGGGGGCTACAATGAGCAGTTCTTC. This sequence encodes CASSQVTSGGYNEQFF.

Many counts were recorded for this clonotype. The V and J genes are TRBV28 and TRBJ1-4; the D is unclear. V was cut by 3 bases and J by 3 bases, with 5 bases left in between. Germline-derived CDR1 and CDR2 are MDHEN and SYDVKM. The CDR3 has 13 amino acids. CDR3 loop: CASSFGANEKLFF. Written as DNA, the CDR3 is TGTGCCAGCAGTTTCGGCGCTAATGAAAAACTGTTTTTT.

The chain has TRBV10-3 and TRBJ1-1; no firm D call. Trimming removed 11 bases from V and 1 base from J, with 11 bases in between. This CDR3 has 12 residues. The germline V gene encodes CDR1 ENHRY and CDR2 SYGVKD. CDR3 nucleotides: TGTGCCTCTACAGATAAGAACACTGAAGCTTTCTTT. This translates into CASTDKNTEAFF.

This clonotype was picked up many times. CDR3 amino acids: CSVEVPGTGGAFF. CDR3 sequence (DNA): TGCAGCGTTGAAGTCCCCGGGACAGGTGGGGCTTTCTTT. The V and J genes are TRBV29-1 and TRBJ1-1; 8 positions agree with TRBD1. In germline, CDR1 is SQVTM, CDR2 ANQGSEA. J gave up 11 bases and V 1 base, and 9 bases lay outside the gene matches. The CDR3 spans 13 residues. Full variable domain (rest looked up from reference TRBV29-1 and TRBJ1-1): SAVISQKPSRDICQRGTSLTIQCQVDSQVTMMFWYRQQPGQSLTLIATANQGSEATYESGFVIDKFPISRPNLTFSTLTVSNMSPEDSSIYLCSVEVPGTGGAFFGQGTRLTVV.

This clonotype was recorded many times. This chain links TRBV3-1 with TRBJ1-5, with 7 bases aligning to TRBD1. The length of the CDR3 is 13 residues. Germline V gives CDR1 LGHDT, CDR2 YNNKEL (reference sequence). With 8 bases clipped from V and 5 bases from J, the junction kept 6 bases outside the gene matches. CDR3 loop: CASGGTDHQPQHF. The CDR3 coding sequence is TGTGCCAGCGGGGGGACAGATCATCAGCCCCAGCATTTT.